This T cell receptor (beta chain) was obtained from a study of shared clonotypes between healthy human individuals. TCRdb's copy holds only in-frame clones and misses some; the assay was immunoSEQ multiplex PCR. Of about 2.4 million clones in the sample, 93% were seen once. Germline CDR1 is SGHRS and CDR2 is YFSETQ. This CDR3 is built from 13 residues. Deletions cut 0 bases from V and 5 bases from J, with 5 bases between. This clone was found once. Its antigen is unknown. The sample has other DNA sequences that encode this CDR3 too. Study-wide points: Compared with memory subsets, naive subsets generally had larger estimated richness.

This clonotype was obtained from a man between 18 and 35 years old in good health. Some clones in this sample may be carry-over from other donors' samples. Sequencing was carried out using naive CD4+ T cells from PBMCs. Specified subset: CD45RA+ positively selected. The chain couples TRBV5-1 to TRBJ2-2; the D is unclear. This CDR3 reads CASSLESTGELFF. For the CDR3, the DNA is TGCGCCAGCAGCTTGGAGTCTACCGGGGAGCTGTTTTTT.